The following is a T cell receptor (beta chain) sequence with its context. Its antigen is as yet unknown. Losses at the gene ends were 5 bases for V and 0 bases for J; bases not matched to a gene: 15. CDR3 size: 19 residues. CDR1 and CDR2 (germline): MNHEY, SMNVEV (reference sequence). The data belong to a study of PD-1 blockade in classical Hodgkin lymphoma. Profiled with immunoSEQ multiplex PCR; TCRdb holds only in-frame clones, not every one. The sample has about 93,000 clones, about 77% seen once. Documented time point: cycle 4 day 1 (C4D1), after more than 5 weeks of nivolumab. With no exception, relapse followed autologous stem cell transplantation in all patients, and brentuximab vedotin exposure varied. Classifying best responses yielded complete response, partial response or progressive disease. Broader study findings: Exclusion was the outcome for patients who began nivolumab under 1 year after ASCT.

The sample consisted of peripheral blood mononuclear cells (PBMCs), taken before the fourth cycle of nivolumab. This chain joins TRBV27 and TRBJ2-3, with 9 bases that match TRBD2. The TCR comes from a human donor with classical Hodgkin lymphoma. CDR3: CASSQLPRLAAASTDTQYF. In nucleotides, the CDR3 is TGTGCCAGCAGTCAACTTCCCCGACTAGCGGCTGCTAGCACAGATACGCAGTATTTT.